This TCR beta chain was sequenced in a study of blood T cell repertoires in COVID-19. About the study: Some COVID-19 samples were acute and others convalescent; all came from the United States, Italy and Spain. The cDNA or gDNA used as material had been derived from T cells, B-cell-depleted T cells, or PBMCs.

The germline gives CDR1 LGHNA, CDR2 YSLEER. J lost 6 bases, V lost 5 bases, and 12 bases had no gene match. The CDR3 covers 16 residues. This clone occurred once. As originally analysed: Counts of nucleated cells, estimated from reference gene primer amplification, were obtained. Some clones are missing from TCRdb's copy, which holds only in-frame ones; the method was immunoSEQ multiplex PCR. The V and J calls and clone size were taken over from that table, and D and trimming were inferred from the DNA. The table shows around 37,000 clones, with approximately 86% occurring only once. The source material was peripheral blood. This clonotype was obtained from a man aged 60 to 75 with acute or convalescent COVID-19. The V gene is TRBV4-3, the J gene TRBJ2-3; 9 nucleotides agree with TRBD2. Here the CDR3 DNA reads TGCGCCAGCAGCTCAGGCGGGGTTGCGGGAGGGGATACGCAGTATTTT. This sequence encodes CASSSGGVAGGDTQYF.